One sample yielded the 22 T cell receptor beta chains listed below, sequenced in a study of blood T cell repertoires in COVID-19. The data were produced by immunoSEQ multiplex PCR, yet TCRdb's version contains in-frame clones alone and is incomplete. The sample shows roughly 200,000 clones, 89% of them seen only once. Sequencing was carried out using peripheral blood. The source of these receptors is a man aged 40-55 years with acute or convalescent COVID-19.

This chain connects TRBV29-1 to TRBJ1-2; possible D gene TRBD1, 6 bases. V was trimmed by 3 bases and J by 5 bases, leaving 13 bases between them. The CDR3 is 13 amino acids. Germline CDR1 is SQVTM and CDR2 is ANQGSEA. The DNA of the CDR3 is TGCAGCGTTGATCGGGGGGCTGGGTATGGCTACACCTTC. Residues: CSVDRGAGYGYTF. The entire variable domain, with the rest obtained from reference TRBV29-1 and TRBJ1-2, is as follows: SAVISQKPSRDICQRGTSLTIQCQVDSQVTMMFWYRQQPGQSLTLIATANQGSEATYESGFVIDKFPISRPNLTFSTLTVSNMSPEDSSIYLCSVDRGAGYGYTFGSGTRLTVV.

This clone was detected a few times. The chain couples TRBV10-1 to TRBJ2-2, with 10 bases aligning to TRBD1. This CDR3 spans 15 amino acids. Losses at the gene ends were 6 bases for V and 4 bases for J; bases not matched to a gene: 5. From germline, CDR1 is WNHNN and CDR2 SYGVQD (reference sequence). The CDR3 coding sequence is TGCGCCAGCAGCACTGACAGGGGGCCCACCGGGGAGCTGTTTTTT. Its protein is CASSTDRGPTGELFF.

The chain recombines TRBV9 with TRBJ1-2, with a weak D call TRBD1 (5 bases). The CDR3 consists of 16 residues. Trimming took 0 bases from V and 7 from J, leaving 19 bases between them. Germline V CDR1 and CDR2: SGDLS, YYNGEE. The chain's CDR3 is CASSVVGAGLGGGYTF. CDR3 DNA sequence: TGTGCCAGCAGCGTAGTTGGGGCGGGACTAGGAGGTGGCTACACCTTC.

In this sample, this clone turned up once. V usage is TRBV19 and J usage is TRBJ2-7, with 12 bases lining up with TRBD2. Germline V CDR1 and CDR2: LNHDA, SQIVND (reference sequence). V lost 8 bases, J lost 0 bases, and 14 bases stayed unmatched. CDR3 length: 18 amino acids. The chain's CDR3 is CASALGASGGGSSYEQYF. In nucleotides, the CDR3 is TGTGCCAGTGCCCTCGGGGCTAGCGGGGGGGGTAGCTCCTACGAGCAGTACTTC.

The rearrangement uses TRBV4-2 and TRBJ1-6; 7 bases agree with TRBD1. CDR1 and CDR2 from the germline V gene are LGHNA and YNFKEQ. This CDR3 region has 15 residues. Trimming cost V 1 base and J 5 bases; bases outside gene matches: 2. The CDR3 spells CASSQGQGDNSPLHF. The CDR3 coding sequence is TGTGCCAGCAGCCAAGGGCAGGGGGATAATTCACCCCTCCACTTT.

As concerns this clone: The sample carries other DNA sequences with the same CDR3. The J gene is TRBJ1-2, the V gene TRBV7-9, with D unclear. This CDR3 is built from 14 residues. In germline, CDR1 is SEHNR, CDR2 FQNEAQ (reference sequence). Deletions cut 5 bases from V and 0 bases from J, with 10 bases between. CDR3 sequence reads: CASSLIAANYGYTF. The DNA for the CDR3 is TGTGCCAGCAGCCTAATTGCGGCTAACTATGGCTACACCTTC.

J is TRBJ2-2 and V is TRBV9, with D perhaps matching TRBD2 (6 bases). Germline lookup yields CDR1 SGDLS and CDR2 YYNGEE. The V end was cut by 0 bases, the J end by 5 bases, with 11 bases between. The CDR3 runs 15 residues. The chain's CDR3 is CASSVGRGWTGELFF. Here the CDR3 DNA reads TGTGCCAGCAGCGTAGGGAGGGGCTGGACCGGGGAGCTGTTTTTT. The entire variable domain, with the rest obtained from reference TRBV9 and TRBJ2-2, is as follows: DSGVTQTPKHLITATGQRVTLRCSPRSGDLSVYWYQQSLDQGLQFLIQYYNGEERAKGNILERFSAQQFPDLHSELNLSSLELGDSALYFCASSVGRGWTGELFFGEGSRLTVL.

This chain joins TRBV19 and TRBJ1-1; possible D gene TRBD1, 5 bases. V dropped 8 bases and J dropped 1 base, with 14 bases sitting between them. This CDR3 region has 14 residues. Germline V CDR1 and CDR2: LNHDA, SQIVND (reference sequence). Written as DNA, the CDR3 is TGTGCCAGTCTATTGCGGAGGGGGAACACTGAAGCTTTCTTT. Residues: CASLLRRGNTEAFF.

V and J are TRBV6-1 and TRBJ1-2; D ambiguous. CDR1 and CDR2 (germline): MNHNS, SASEGT. The CDR3 has 13 amino acids. V was shortened by 2 bases and J by 5 bases, with 9 bases between the two germline ends. The CDR3 sequence: CASSERGYYGYTF. Here the CDR3 DNA reads TGTGCCAGCAGTGAACGAGGGTATTATGGCTACACCTTC.

CDR3 amino acids: CATSAAGMNTEAFF. The DNA of the CDR3 is TGTGCCACCAGTGCAGCAGGGATGAACACTGAAGCTTTCTTT. The rearrangement links TRBV24-1 to TRBJ1-1; a possible D gene is TRBD1 (5 bases). Germline-derived CDR1 and CDR2 are KGHDR and SFDVKD. CDR3 length equals 14 residues. Trimming removed 5 bases from V and 0 bases from J, with 9 bases in between.

A few counts support this clone. This chain connects TRBV11-1 to TRBJ2-1; 11 nucleotides line up with TRBD2. V shed 1 base, J shed 7 bases, and the junction held 3 bases outside the gene matches. CDR3 length: 15 residues. Germline assignment: CDR1 SGHAT and CDR2 FQDESV (reference sequence). The DNA for the CDR3 is TGTGCCAGCAGCTTAGTAGCGGGGGGGCTGAATGAGCAGTTCTTC. Translated, it gives CASSLVAGGLNEQFF. Complete variable domain (other parts from reference TRBV11-1 and TRBJ2-1): EAEVAQSPRYKITEKSQAVAFWCDPISGHATLYWYRQILGQGPELLVQFQDESVVDDSQLPKDRFSAERLKGVDSTLKIQPAELGDSAMYLCASSLVAGGLNEQFFGPGTRLTVL.

The rearrangement links TRBV7-2 to TRBJ2-5; D call uncertain. CDR3 length equals 16 residues. Trimming left V 1 base short and J 3 bases short, with 15 bases between. In germline, CDR1 is SGHTA, CDR2 FQGNSA. CDR3 sequence: CASSLDQYGQKETQYF. The CDR3 region has the DNA TGTGCCAGCAGCTTAGACCAATATGGGCAGAAAGAGACCCAGTACTTC.

This clone was recorded once. This chain uses TRBV7-4 with TRBJ2-7; TRBD2 agrees at 7 bases. The ends lost 1 base at V and 0 bases at J; junction bases unmatched: 12. CDR1 SGHVT and CDR2 SQSDAQ come from the germline V gene. This CDR3 is 18 amino acids long. The CDR3 here is CASSLGEVRRGNSYEQYF. The DNA for the CDR3 is TGTGCCAGCAGCTTAGGTGAGGTCCGGCGGGGGAACTCCTACGAGCAGTACTTC.

The V and J genes are TRBV9 and TRBJ2-1, with 11 bases that match TRBD2. The CDR3 loop spans 16 amino acids. Unmatched junction bases numbered 6, after V lost 0 bases and J lost 7 bases. Germline CDR1 reads SGDLS; CDR2 reads YYNGEE. The CDR3 spells CASSVDSGGVLNEQFF. DNA for the CDR3: TGTGCCAGCAGCGTAGATAGCGGGGGGGTTTTAAATGAGCAGTTCTTC. The entire variable domain, with the rest obtained from reference TRBV9 and TRBJ2-1, is as follows: DSGVTQTPKHLITATGQRVTLRCSPRSGDLSVYWYQQSLDQGLQFLIQYYNGEERAKGNILERFSAQQFPDLHSELNLSSLELGDSALYFCASSVDSGGVLNEQFFGPGTRLTVL.

V and J are TRBV5-1 and TRBJ2-7, with D tentatively TRBD2 (7 bases). CDR1 SGHRS and CDR2 YFSETQ come from the germline V gene. Between the trimmed V and J ends, which lost 0 bases and 0 bases, there was a span of 10 bases. The CDR3 is made up of 15 amino acids. As DNA, the CDR3 is TGCGCCAGCAGCTTGGGGCGGGGGCCCTCCTACGAGCAGTACTTC. It translates to CASSLGRGPSYEQYF.

The chain combines TRBV5-1 with TRBJ1-2; 10 bases are a match to TRBD1. Trimming removed 4 bases from V and 8 bases from J; junction bases left unmatched: 11. CDR3 length equals 15 residues. CDR1 SGHRS and CDR2 YFSETQ come from the germline V gene. The DNA for the CDR3 is TGCGCCAGCAGCGAATACCCGGGACAGGGGAGCGGCTACACCTTC. Protein sequence: CASSEYPGQGSGYTF.

This sequence joins TRBV7-3 and TRBJ2-3, with TRBD1 matching over 8 bases. CDR3 size: 21 residues. CDR1 and CDR2 (germline): SGHTA, FQGTGA. After removal of 6 bases from V and 0 bases from J, the junction contained 23 bases not matched to a gene. CDR3 DNA sequence: TGTGCCAGCAGTCGTAAGTCGCGGGACAGGTTTGTATTATCTAGCACAGATACGCAGTATTTT. This encodes CASSRKSRDRFVLSSTDTQYF.

The CDR3 nucleotides read TGTGCCAGTAGTCGATCAAGGACAGGGGACTATGGCTACACCTTC. Protein sequence: CASSRSRTGDYGYTF. V and J are TRBV19 and TRBJ1-2; 9 bases match TRBD1. The CDR3 is 15 residues long. V dropped 5 bases and J dropped 3; count of bases not matched to a gene: 7. Germline V gene lookup returns CDR1 LNHDA and CDR2 SQIVND (reference sequence).

The chain links TRBV4-3 to TRBJ1-4; possibly TRBD1 for D (5 bases). The V gene's germline CDR1 is LGHNA and CDR2 YSLEER. The CDR3 has 17 residues. The V gene lost 1 base and the J gene lost 8 bases, with 20 bases spanning the gap. The CDR3, as DNA: TGCGCCAGCAGCCAAGGGTCCCTATCGGGAGAGGGGGAAAAACTGTTTTTT. This sequence encodes CASSQGSLSGEGEKLFF.

The chain joins TRBV24-1 to TRBJ2-2; a possible D gene is TRBD1 (6 bases). From germline, CDR1 is KGHDR and CDR2 SFDVKD. CDR3 size: 14 residues. Trimming took 6 bases from V and 7 from J, leaving 14 bases between them. CDR3 loop: CATSLQGSGGELFF. For the CDR3, the DNA is TGTGCCACCAGTTTACAGGGTTCCGGCGGGGAGCTGTTTTTT.

This clone was seen a handful of times. The chain has TRBV5-3 and TRBJ2-7, with D perhaps TRBD1 (5 bases). TRBV5-3 is an ORF; its function is uncertain. CDR3 length: 15 residues. V lost 1 base and J lost 1, with 12 bases in between. CDR3 region: CARSLNYTGSYEQYF. In DNA form, the CDR3 reads TGTGCCAGAAGCTTGAACTACACAGGTTCCTACGAGCAGTACTTC.

The CDR3 DNA reads as TGTGCCAGCAGTTATCGTAGGGGCGGACGGGAAAAACTGTTTTTT. Its translation is CASSYRRGGREKLFF. The chain carries TRBV6-6 and TRBJ1-4; D may be TRBD1 (5 bases). CDR3 length equals 15 residues. From germline, CDR1 is MNHNY and CDR2 SVGAGI (reference sequence). Trimming removed 3 bases from V and 8 bases from J, with 16 bases in between.